The 5 T cell receptor beta chains below come from one sample, sequenced in a study of long-term antiretroviral therapy in people with HIV. Samples were assayed with immunoSEQ v3.0 at survey level. Data came from immunoSEQ multiplex PCR; TCRdb stores just in-frame clones and leaves some out. The table lists 25,000 to 40,000 clones, about 90% of them singletons. Sequencing was performed on unsorted PBMCs, taken 1.1 years after starting antiretroviral therapy. The receptors were gathered from a young man with HIV.

The chain uses TRBV10-3 and TRBJ1-1, with unresolved D. This CDR3 is 13 amino acids long. Trimming left V 1 base short and J 6 bases short, with 9 bases between. Germline V CDR1 and CDR2: ENHRY, SYGVKD. CDR3 amino acids: CAISELALAEAFF. For the CDR3, the DNA is TGTGCCATCAGTGAGTTGGCACTGGCTGAAGCTTTCTTT.

The V gene is TRBV5-1, the J gene TRBJ2-1; D gene unclear. This CDR3 has 14 residues. CDR1 SGHRS and CDR2 YFSETQ come from the germline V gene. The ends were cut back, 2 bases at V and 7 bases at J, with 13 bases in the middle. The CDR3 region is CASSFRNSENEQFF. CDR3 sequence (DNA): TGCGCCAGCAGCTTTAGAAACTCCGAGAATGAGCAGTTCTTC.

The genes are TRBV14 and TRBJ1-4, with D perhaps TRBD1 (5 bases). Germline V gene data show CDR1 as SGHDN and CDR2 as FVKESK. V was trimmed by 0 bases and J by 7 bases, leaving 15 bases between them. The CDR3 totals 16 residues. Here the CDR3 DNA reads TGTGCCAGCAGCCAAGAGCCCGGGGGAGGTAGTGAAAAACTGTTTTTT. It encodes CASSQEPGGGSEKLFF.

The chain couples TRBV19 to TRBJ2-7; 11 positions agree with TRBD1. The CDR3 contains 14 residues. The V gene's germline CDR1 is LNHDA and CDR2 SQIVND (reference sequence). V was pared by 8 bases and J by 6 bases, with 9 bases of the junction left unmatched. CDR3 nucleotides: TGTGCCAGTGGACAGGGGGCGAGGACTGTCGAGCAGTACTTC. It is translated as CASGQGARTVEQYF.

For this clone: One end of the junction does not line up with germline, which may come from a read error. The chain links TRBV18 to TRBJ1-1; D uncertain. The CDR3 covers 15 residues. Germline V CDR1 and CDR2: KGHSH, LQKENI. CDR3 DNA: TGTGCCAGCTCATCACCGGGTAGCTCGGGGACTGAAGCTTTCTTT. This sequence encodes CASSSPGSSGTEAFF.